This is a list of T cell receptor beta chains from one sample in a study of shared clonotypes between healthy human individuals. Repertoires were generated with immunoSEQ multiplex PCR, while TCRdb's copy carries only in-frame clones and drops some. The table has around 1.1 million clones, approximately 80% seen once. Source material: memory CD4+ T cells from PBMCs. These receptors all stem from a man aged 18 to 29 in good health. Some clones in this sample may be carry-over from other donors' samples. CDR3s include the opening cysteine and the closing phenylalanine or tryptophan. The order of the fields is J gene, clone size, D gene, V gene, CDR3 protein, CDR3 DNA. A D gene is named only where the DNA matches it firmly. The size field is filled for only some rows; it gives once, few, many or a size class.

J gene: TRBJ2-3; clone size: .; D gene: TRBD1; V gene: TRBV27; CDR3 protein: CASSADRVGTQYF; CDR3 DNA: TGTGCCAGCAGTGCGGACAGGGTTGGTACGCAGTATTTT
J gene: TRBJ1-5; clone size: once; D gene: TRBD1; V gene: TRBV27; CDR3 protein: CASRGQGAGRGQPQHF; CDR3 DNA: TGTGCCAGCAGGGGACAGGGGGCAGGTAGGGGTCAGCCCCAGCATTTT
J gene: TRBJ1-1; clone size: .; D gene: .; V gene: TRBV28; CDR3 protein: CASTPPWGVNTEAFF; CDR3 DNA: TGTGCCAGCACCCCCCCTTGGGGGGTGAATACTGAAGCTTTCTTT
J gene: TRBJ2-5; clone size: once; D gene: .; V gene: TRBV28; CDR3 protein: CASSPRTYYGETQYF; CDR3 DNA: TGTGCCAGCAGTCCGAGGACGTACTATGGGGAGACCCAGTACTTC
J gene: TRBJ1-5; clone size: .; D gene: .; V gene: TRBV19; CDR3 protein: CASSIVAGSSSNQPQHF; CDR3 DNA: TGTGCCAGTAGTATAGTTGCGGGGTCTTCGAGCAATCAGCCCCAGCATTTT
J gene: TRBJ2-3; clone size: once; D gene: .; V gene: TRBV4-2; CDR3 protein: CASSQDPGRRDTQYF; CDR3 DNA: TGTGCCAGCAGCCAAGATCCAGGACGCAGAGATACGCAGTATTTT
J gene: TRBJ1-1; clone size: .; D gene: .; V gene: TRBV18; CDR3 protein: CASSPTSDTEAFF; CDR3 DNA: TGTGCCAGCTCACCTACGAGCGACACTGAAGCTTTCTTT
J gene: TRBJ1-1; clone size: .; D gene: TRBD1; V gene: TRBV27; CDR3 protein: CASSPGQGIPEAFF; CDR3 DNA: TGTGCCAGCAGTCCGGGACAGGGGATCCCTGAAGCTTTCTTT
J gene: TRBJ2-3; clone size: .; D gene: TRBD2; V gene: TRBV6-7; CDR3 protein: CARIAGEVTDTQYF; CDR3 DNA: TGTGCCAGAATAGCGGGAGAGGTCACAGATACGCAGTATTTT
J gene: TRBJ2-7; clone size: once; D gene: .; V gene: TRBV30; CDR3 protein: CAWSVSQEQYF; CDR3 DNA: TGTGCCTGGAGTGTCTCCCAGGAGCAGTACTTC
J gene: TRBJ2-3; clone size: .; D gene: .; V gene: TRBV27; CDR3 protein: CASSPRGHTDTQYF; CDR3 DNA: TGTGCCAGCAGCCCTAGAGGTCACACAGATACGCAGTATTTT
J gene: TRBJ2-7; clone size: once; D gene: .; V gene: TRBV9; CDR3 protein: CASSVAPTVTPYEQYF; CDR3 DNA: TGTGCCAGCAGCGTAGCCCCGACGGTTACTCCCTACGAGCAGTACTTC
J gene: TRBJ1-1; clone size: .; D gene: .; V gene: TRBV28; CDR3 protein: CATGTSGRDTEAFF; CDR3 DNA: TGTGCCACCGGGACCTCGGGAAGGGACACTGAAGCTTTCTTT
J gene: TRBJ2-7; clone size: .; D gene: TRBD1; V gene: TRBV18; CDR3 protein: CASALTGTNYEQYF; CDR3 DNA: TGTGCCAGCGCTCTGACAGGGACGAACTACGAGCAGTACTTC
J gene: TRBJ2-5; clone size: .; D gene: .; V gene: TRBV9; CDR3 protein: CASSVEETQYF; CDR3 DNA: TGTGCCAGCAGCGTAGAGGAGACCCAGTACTTC
J gene: TRBJ1-4; clone size: .; D gene: .; V gene: TRBV6-6; CDR3 protein: CASLPGGGSDEKLFF; CDR3 DNA: TGTGCCAGCCTCCCCGGGGGGGGAAGTGATGAAAAACTGTTTTTT
J gene: TRBJ2-3; clone size: .; D gene: .; V gene: TRBV28; CDR3 protein: CASSTLVGGATDTQYF; CDR3 DNA: TGTGCCAGCAGTACCCTAGTGGGAGGAGCAACAGATACGCAGTATTTT
J gene: TRBJ1-2; clone size: .; D gene: .; V gene: TRBV11-3; CDR3 protein: CASTSSGKPGYTF; CDR3 DNA: TGTGCCAGCACCTCTTCGGGTAAACCGGGCTACACCTTC
J gene: TRBJ2-1; clone size: .; D gene: .; V gene: TRBV5-1; CDR3 protein: CASSYGTPNNEQFF; CDR3 DNA: TGCGCCAGCAGCTACGGGACACCAAACAATGAGCAGTTCTTC
J gene: TRBJ2-3; clone size: .; D gene: TRBD1; V gene: TRBV6-5; CDR3 protein: CASKIQGMRKDTQYF; CDR3 DNA: TGTGCCAGCAAGATACAGGGGATGAGGAAAGATACGCAGTATTTT
J gene: TRBJ1-2; clone size: .; D gene: TRBD1; V gene: TRBV9; CDR3 protein: CASSYTGTGSMSHYGYTF; CDR3 DNA: TGTGCCAGCAGTTATACCGGGACAGGCTCTATGAGCCACTATGGCTACACCTTC
J gene: TRBJ1-5; clone size: .; D gene: .; V gene: TRBV11-2; CDR3 protein: CASSPAGPRGFNQPQHF; CDR3 DNA: TGTGCCAGCAGCCCAGCCGGGCCCCGGGGCTTCAATCAGCCCCAGCATTTT
J gene: TRBJ2-1; clone size: .; D gene: .; V gene: TRBV14; CDR3 protein: CASSQVRYNEQFF; CDR3 DNA: TGTGCCAGCAGCCAAGTAAGATACAATGAGCAGTTCTTC
J gene: TRBJ1-2; clone size: once; D gene: .; V gene: TRBV6-5; CDR3 protein: CASSYGRYGYTF; CDR3 DNA: TGTGCCAGCAGTTACGGCCGTTATGGCTACACCTTC
J gene: TRBJ2-4; clone size: .; D gene: .; V gene: TRBV7-9; CDR3 protein: CASSLDRIGSKNIQYF; CDR3 DNA: TGTGCCAGCAGCTTAGATCGGATCGGATCAAAAAACATTCAGTACTTC
J gene: TRBJ2-2; clone size: few; D gene: .; V gene: TRBV5-1; CDR3 protein: CASSPHRDSTTGELFF; CDR3 DNA: TGCGCCAGCAGCCCGCACCGGGACTCAACAACCGGGGAGCTGTTTTTT
J gene: TRBJ2-7; clone size: .; D gene: TRBD2; V gene: TRBV28; CDR3 protein: CASSLASGRIEQYF; CDR3 DNA: TGTGCCAGCAGTTTAGCTAGCGGGAGAATTGAGCAGTACTTC
J gene: TRBJ1-2; clone size: .; D gene: .; V gene: TRBV28; CDR3 protein: CASSLGGGDYGYTF; CDR3 DNA: TGTGCCAGCAGTTTGGGAGGCGGAGACTATGGCTACACCTTC